This TCR beta chain was identified during a study of control samples from healthy donors and cancer patients. V lost 3 bases, J lost 4 bases, and 9 bases stayed unmatched. The germline gives CDR1 SGHRS, CDR2 YFSETQ. This CDR3 region has 17 residues. Some clones are missing from TCRdb's copy, which holds only in-frame ones; the method was immunoSEQ multiplex PCR. Among 130,000 or so clones listed, 70% to 90% were seen once. This receptor was taken from a man aged 50 or older in good health. The chain has TRBV5-1 and TRBJ2-3, with 12 positions matching TRBD2. Material: blood. CDR3 amino acids: CASSSTSSGGVPDTQYF. CDR3 nucleotide sequence: TGCGCCAGCAGCTCCACCTCTAGCGGGGGGGTCCCAGATACGCAGTATTTT.